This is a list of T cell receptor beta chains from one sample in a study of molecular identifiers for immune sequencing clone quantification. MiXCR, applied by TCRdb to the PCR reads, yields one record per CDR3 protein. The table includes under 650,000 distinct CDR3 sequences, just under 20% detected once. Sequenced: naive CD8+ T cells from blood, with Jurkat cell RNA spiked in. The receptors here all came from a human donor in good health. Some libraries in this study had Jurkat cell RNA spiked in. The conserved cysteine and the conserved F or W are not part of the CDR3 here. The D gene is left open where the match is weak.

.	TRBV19	ASSIGSNEQF
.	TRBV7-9	ASSFGISYNEQF
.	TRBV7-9	ASRLLGTQY
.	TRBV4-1	ASSQDRGQETQY
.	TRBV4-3	ASSQADRTQSYEQY
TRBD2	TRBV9	ASSNKLAGGTDTQY
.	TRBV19	ASSMVGNQPQH
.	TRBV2	ASRGGGGKAKNIQY
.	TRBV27	ASSFGLADTQY
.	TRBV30	AWSAISSGGYT
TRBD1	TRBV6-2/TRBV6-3	ASRPARQGRYEQY
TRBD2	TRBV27	ASSWGLAGIYEQY
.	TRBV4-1	ASSQVRSNTGELF